This record covers a single TCR beta chain. The antigen is not known. This entry belongs to a study of vaccination and CD4 T cells after COVID-19. Study information: Two Hispanic individuals were among six male and four female convalescent patients. Stimulation of the cells used overlapping spike peptide pools from SARS-CoV-2 and from the common cold coronaviruses HCoV-NL63, HCoV-OC43 and HCoV-229E. Study-level points and caveats: Spike mono-reactive clones accounted for 304 of the 307 vaccine-specific clones found in convalescent patients.

CDR3 size: 15 residues. Between the trimmed V and J ends, which lost 8 bases and 4 bases, there was a span of 20 bases. Germline V gene data show CDR1 as SNHLY and CDR2 as FYNNEI. This sample's treatment: approximately 9-day PBMC culture with coronavirus spike peptide pools or control peptides (ViraFEST assay). The Oncomine TCR Beta short-read assay was applied to DNA of cultured CD4+ T cells. TCRdb passed the PCR reads through MiXCR, listing each CDR3 protein once. The sample lists more than 5,500 distinct CDR3 sequences; roughly 61% were seen once. The receptor was derived from a human donor who had recovered from COVID-19. This chain links TRBV2 with TRBJ2-5, with D possibly TRBD2 on 5 matching bases. What was sequenced was CD4+ T cells from blood, cultured in vitro. The CDR3 DNA sequence: TGTGCCAGCGGCCTACTGGCTAGCACCTCAGAGACCCAGTACTTC. It codes for CASGLLASTSETQYF.